A selection of T cell receptor beta chains follows, all from one sample in a study of cytomegalovirus exposure and HLA in healthy donors. Sequencing used immunoSEQ multiplex PCR; TCRdb keeps in-frame clones, though not all of them. The repertoire holds approximately 190,000 clones, with around 80% as singletons. Sequenced sample: PBMCs. The source of these receptors is a woman aged 18-29 years in good health and CMV-seronegative. Each CDR3 is given with its conserved first and last residue. A D gene is named only where the DNA matches it firmly. The size of a clone is reported for some rows only, either as once, few or many, or as a class for expanded clones.

clone size: .
V gene: TRBV7-9
J gene: TRBJ1-4
D gene: .
CDR3 protein: CASSLVENEKLFF
CDR3 DNA: TGTGCCAGCAGCTTAGTGGAGAATGAAAAACTGTTTTTT

clone size: once
V gene: TRBV2
J gene: TRBJ2-3
D gene: .
CDR3 protein: CASRESTFSTDTQYF
CDR3 DNA: TGTGCCAGCCGGGAGTCAACCTTTAGCACAGATACGCAGTATTTT

clone size: .
V gene: TRBV6-6
J gene: TRBJ2-7
D gene: TRBD2
CDR3 protein: CASSYSASGKGEQYF
CDR3 DNA: TGTGCCAGCAGTTACAGTGCTAGCGGGAAAGGGGAGCAGTACTTC

clone size: .
V gene: TRBV5-6
J gene: TRBJ2-6
D gene: .
CDR3 protein: CASSPVGPSGANVLTF
CDR3 DNA: TGTGCCAGCAGCCCTGTGGGGCCGTCTGGGGCCAACGTCCTGACTTTC

clone size: .
V gene: TRBV6-5
J gene: TRBJ2-1
D gene: .
CDR3 protein: CASSWGQSESNEQFF
CDR3 DNA: TGTGCCAGCAGTTGGGGCCAGTCGGAGTCCAATGAGCAGTTCTTC

clone size: once
V gene: TRBV5-6
J gene: TRBJ2-3
D gene: .
CDR3 protein: CASSPLPRTDTQYF
CDR3 DNA: TGTGCCAGCAGCCCACTCCCCCGCACAGATACGCAGTATTTT

clone size: .
V gene: TRBV5-5
J gene: TRBJ1-5
D gene: .
CDR3 protein: CASSFGAIVQGPQHF
CDR3 DNA: TGTGCCAGCAGCTTTGGAGCGATTGTACAGGGGCCCCAGCATTTT

clone size: .
V gene: TRBV18
J gene: TRBJ2-6
D gene: TRBD1
CDR3 protein: CASSPLEARPRGQATGANVLTF
CDR3 DNA: TGTGCCAGCTCACCACTCGAAGCAAGACCCCGGGGACAGGCGACTGGGGCCAACGTCCTGACTTTC

clone size: once
V gene: TRBV7-9
J gene: TRBJ1-2
D gene: .
CDR3 protein: CASSLSVNYGYTF
CDR3 DNA: TGTGCCAGCAGCTTATCCGTCAACTATGGCTACACCTTC

clone size: .
V gene: TRBV14
J gene: TRBJ2-5
D gene: .
CDR3 protein: CASSLRDTRNRETQYF
CDR3 DNA: TGTGCCAGCAGCCTCCGGGACACTCGAAATCGGGAGACCCAGTACTTC

clone size: .
V gene: TRBV7-9
J gene: TRBJ2-2
D gene: .
CDR3 protein: CSSSLASWRERDTGELFF
CDR3 DNA: TGTTCCAGCAGCTTAGCGTCGTGGAGGGAAAGGGATACCGGGGAGCTGTTTTTT

clone size: .
V gene: TRBV7-6
J gene: TRBJ2-3
D gene: .
CDR3 protein: CASSLELPGLDTQYF
CDR3 DNA: TGTGCCAGCAGCTTAGAACTTCCAGGGTTGGACACGCAGTATTTT

clone size: .
V gene: TRBV9
J gene: TRBJ1-1
D gene: .
CDR3 protein: CASSTGVMPEAFF
CDR3 DNA: TGTGCCAGCAGCACGGGGGTTATGCCTGAAGCTTTCTTT

clone size: .
V gene: TRBV4-3
J gene: TRBJ1-2
D gene: .
CDR3 protein: CASSQGWALNYGYTF
CDR3 DNA: TGCGCCAGCAGCCAAGGGTGGGCCCTTAACTATGGCTACACCTTC

clone size: .
V gene: TRBV7-2
J gene: TRBJ2-2
D gene: TRBD2
CDR3 protein: CASSLVLVGGMRTGELFF
CDR3 DNA: TGTGCCAGCAGCTTAGTTTTAGTCGGGGGGATGAGGACCGGGGAGCTGTTTTTT

clone size: few
V gene: TRBV28
J gene: TRBJ1-5
D gene: .
CDR3 protein: CASSLVQAYSNQPQHF
CDR3 DNA: TGTGCCAGCAGTTTAGTTCAGGCGTATAGCAATCAGCCCCAGCATTTT

clone size: .
V gene: TRBV6-5
J gene: TRBJ2-7
D gene: TRBD2
CDR3 protein: CASSTPSGRIGEQYF
CDR3 DNA: TGTGCCAGCAGTACCCCTAGCGGGAGAATAGGCGAGCAGTACTTC

clone size: .
V gene: TRBV15
J gene: TRBJ2-1
D gene: TRBD2
CDR3 protein: CATRATSGRVRGNEQFF
CDR3 DNA: TGTGCCACCAGAGCGACTAGCGGGAGGGTTCGAGGGAATGAGCAGTTCTTC

clone size: .
V gene: TRBV7-7
J gene: TRBJ1-5
D gene: .
CDR3 protein: CASSSSGEVWEAGNQPQHF
CDR3 DNA: TGTGCCAGCAGCTCCTCGGGGGAGGTATGGGAGGCGGGCAATCAGCCCCAGCATTTT

clone size: .
V gene: TRBV19
J gene: TRBJ2-1
D gene: .
CDR3 protein: CASAPPGGSGEQFF
CDR3 DNA: TGTGCCAGCGCCCCCCCAGGGGGGTCAGGTGAGCAGTTCTTC

clone size: .
V gene: TRBV30
J gene: TRBJ2-4
D gene: .
CDR3 protein: CAWSVLPPPADIQYF
CDR3 DNA: TGTGCCTGGAGTGTACTTCCTCCCCCCGCGGACATTCAGTACTTC

clone size: .
V gene: TRBV7-9
J gene: TRBJ1-4
D gene: TRBD1
CDR3 protein: CASSLEGTGGSEKLFF
CDR3 DNA: TGTGCCAGCAGCTTAGAGGGGACAGGGGGAAGTGAAAAACTGTTTTTT